This record covers a single TCR beta chain. Trimming cost V 7 bases and J 3 bases, with 12 bases left between them. The CDR3 covers 13 residues. In germline, CDR1 is SNHLY, CDR2 FYNNEI. This specimen belongs to a study of blood T cells in healthy people across ages. The second PCR ran about 6 to 11 cycles with a sample-barcoded 5' primer and J-beta primers. TCRdb ran MiXCR on the 5' RACE reads and lists one entry per CDR3 protein. Counted here are around 1,800,000 distinct CDR3 sequences, 30% to 40% occurring once; the ten biggest clones make up roughly 24%. The chain has TRBV2 and TRBJ1-1; unclear D gene. The sequence was collected from a human donor in good health. The sequenced sample consisted of blood. The CDR3 loop is CASTYYWDTEAFF. CDR3 nucleotides: TGTGCCAGCACCTACTACTGGGACACTGAAGCTTTCTTT.